The clone carrying this T cell receptor (beta chain) was counted once. Its antigen remains unknown. This sample is part of a study of T cells after posttransplantation cyclophosphamide. Study-wide results and limits: Later post-transplant blood repertoires were often dominated by donor CD8+ memory clones. Tissue-infiltrating T cells from skin or gut overlapped little with blood T cells.

The V end was cut by 6 bases, the J end by 0 bases, with 15 bases between. CDR3 length equals 16 residues. Germline V gene sequence: CDR1 MGHRA, CDR2 YSYEKL. Libraries were prepared by immunoSEQ multiplex PCR; TCRdb keeps only in-frame clonotypes and omits some of them. Counted here are approximately 47,000 clones, approximately 90% occurring once; the ten biggest clones make up around 3%. The sample consisted of PBMCs. J is TRBJ2-1 and V is TRBV4-1, with D maybe TRBD2 (5 bases). The TCR originated in a woman aged 50 to 65 in good health and a related stem cell transplant donor. CDR3 amino acids: CASRPTGVSSYNEQFF. CDR3 coding DNA: TGCGCCAGCAGGCCTACCGGGGTGAGCTCCTACAATGAGCAGTTCTTC.